Below are 9 T cell receptor beta chains sequenced from a single sample in a study of T cell repertoires in cytomegalovirus infection. MiXCR, applied by TCRdb to the reads, yields one record per CDR3 protein. The profile covers about 400,000 distinct CDR3 sequences, with around a sixth appearing a single time and about 10% taken by the ten largest. The sequenced sample consisted of PBMCs. All receptors come from a human donor in good health (CMV status not recorded). Some clones in this sample may be carry-over from other donors' samples.

CDR3 DNA sequence: TGTGCCAGCAGCCCCCCTACCGGTGGGGGAGGGCCCCAAGAGACCCAGTACTTC. It codes for CASSPPTGGGGPQETQYF. The chain employs TRBV7-8 and TRBJ2-5; 7 bases fit TRBD2. J was trimmed by 1 base and V by 5 bases; bases with no gene match: 16. From germline, CDR1 is SGHVS and CDR2 FQNEAQ. The CDR3 is made up of 18 amino acids.

In its sample, this clonotype was seen a few times. The CDR3 nucleotides read TGTGCCAGCAGTGTTCCTCAGGAAACGGGGACCCAGTACTTC. Its translation: CASSVPQETGTQYF. This chain joins TRBV25-1 and TRBJ2-5; no definite D call. CDR1 is MGHDK, CDR2 SYGVNS, per germline. V lost 4 bases to trimming and J lost 7 bases, with 16 bases between them. CDR3 length equals 14 residues.

The chain couples TRBV24-1 to TRBJ2-1; tentative D call: TRBD1 (5 bases). V was cut by 7 bases and J by 5 bases, with 8 bases left in between. The CDR3 is 12 residues long. Germline assignment: CDR1 KGHDR and CDR2 SFDVKD. Written as DNA, the CDR3 is TGTGCCACCAGCCTGGGGCACAATGAGCAGTTCTTC. Protein: CATSLGHNEQFF.

The rearrangement links TRBV30 to TRBJ1-5; 9 nucleotides align to TRBD1. V was pared by 2 bases and J by 4 bases, with 6 bases of the junction left unmatched. The CDR3 length is 15 residues. CDR1 is GTSNPN, CDR2 SVGIG, per germline (reference sequence). The CDR3 DNA is TGTGCCTGGAGTTTCGGGGACAGGGTTAATCAGCCCCAGCATTTT. Translated: CAWSFGDRVNQPQHF. Filled out from reference TRBV30 and TRBJ1-5, the complete variable domain reads SQTIHQWPATLVQPVGSPLSLECTVEGTSNPNLYWYRQAAGRGLQLLFYSVGIGQISSEVPQNLSASRPQDRQFILSSKKLLLSDSGFYLCAWSFGDRVNQPQHFGDGTRLSIL.

This clonotype was found once. The gene calls are TRBV2 and TRBJ1-1, with D perhaps matching TRBD1 (6 bases). The CDR3 covers 13 residues. The V end was cut by 6 bases, the J end by 1 base, with 9 bases between. CDR1 and CDR2 from the germline V gene are SNHLY and FYNNEI. This chain's CDR3 is CASRDRTNTEAFF. The CDR3 DNA reads TGTGCCAGCAGAGACAGGACGAACACTGAAGCTTTCTTT.

This clonotype was detected ten times or more. The chain is built from TRBV7-8 and TRBJ1-1, with D uncertain. From germline, CDR1 is SGHVS and CDR2 FQNEAQ. The CDR3 spans 13 residues. V dropped 1 base and J dropped 6 bases, with 9 bases sitting between them. The CDR3 DNA follows: TGTGCCAGCAGCTTAGGCAAGTCTGCTGAAGCTTTCTTT. Its translation: CASSLGKSAEAFF. Full variable domain (missing parts from reference TRBV7-8 and TRBJ1-1): GAGVSQSPRYKVAKRGQDVALRCDPISGHVSLFWYQQALGQGPEFLTYFQNEAQLDKSGLPSDRFFAERPEGSVSTLKIQRTQQEDSAVYLCASSLGKSAEAFFGQGTRLTVV.

This clonotype was recorded a few times. The genes are TRBV4-3 and TRBJ2-1, with a possible D match to TRBD2 (5 bases). V was trimmed by 4 bases and J by 4 bases, leaving 14 bases between them. The CDR3 is 15 residues long. Germline CDR1 is LGHNA and CDR2 is YSLEER. The CDR3 protein is CASSPSGKFYNEQFF. The DNA for the CDR3 is TGCGCCAGCAGCCCCAGCGGCAAATTTTACAATGAGCAGTTCTTC.

V gene TRBV3-1 combines with J gene TRBJ1-1; D is possibly TRBD1 (5 bases). This CDR3 has 13 residues. Per the germline V gene, CDR1 is LGHDT and CDR2 is YNNKEL (reference sequence). Trimming removed 4 bases at V and 5 bases at J, with 11 bases between. The CDR3 sequence: CASSRDSWTEAFF. As DNA, the CDR3 is TGTGCCAGCAGCCGGGACTCGTGGACTGAAGCTTTCTTT.

This clonotype has a handful of counts. V gene TRBV12-5 combines with J gene TRBJ1-1; weak D call: TRBD1 (5 bases). CDR3 length: 11 residues. The V end was cut by 8 bases, the J end by 1 base, with 5 bases between. CDR1 and CDR2 (germline): LGHNT, FRNRAP. CDR3 DNA sequence: TGTGCTAGTCAGGGGAACACTGAAGCTTTCTTT. Its protein product is CASQGNTEAFF.